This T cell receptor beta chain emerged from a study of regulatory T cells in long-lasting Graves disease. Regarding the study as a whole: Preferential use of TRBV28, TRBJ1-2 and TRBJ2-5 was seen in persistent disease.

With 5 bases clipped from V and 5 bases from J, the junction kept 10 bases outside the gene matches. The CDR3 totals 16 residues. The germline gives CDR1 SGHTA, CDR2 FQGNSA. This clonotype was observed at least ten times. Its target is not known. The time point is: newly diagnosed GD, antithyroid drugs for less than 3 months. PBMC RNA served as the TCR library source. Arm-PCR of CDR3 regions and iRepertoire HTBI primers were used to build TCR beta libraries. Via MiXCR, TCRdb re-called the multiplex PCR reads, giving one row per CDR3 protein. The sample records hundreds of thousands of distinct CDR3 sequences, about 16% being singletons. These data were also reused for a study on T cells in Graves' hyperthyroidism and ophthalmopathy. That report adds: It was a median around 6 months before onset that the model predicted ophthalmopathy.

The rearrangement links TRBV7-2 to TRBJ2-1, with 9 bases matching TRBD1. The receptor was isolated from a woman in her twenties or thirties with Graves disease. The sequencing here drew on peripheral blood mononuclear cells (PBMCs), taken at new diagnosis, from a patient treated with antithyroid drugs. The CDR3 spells CASSQTTGGENNEQFF. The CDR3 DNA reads TGTGCCAGCAGCCAGACGACAGGGGGGGAAAACAATGAGCAGTTCTTC.